This T cell receptor (beta chain) originates from a study of identical twins. Overall study findings and caveats: Memory repertoires lacked the insertion deficit that abundant cord blood beta clonotypes showed. The degree of excess twin sharing was weaker in beta out-of-frame sequences.

In its sample, this clonotype was seen many times. Antigen specificity is unknown. A universal primer binding site was introduced by template switching. The final cDNA contained unique molecular identifiers. TCRdb processed the 5' RACE reads anew with MiXCR; each CDR3 protein has one entry. The sample lists 550,000 to 800,000 distinct CDR3 sequences; 7% to 7.5% were seen once. The length of the CDR3 is 17 residues. CDR1 is MDHEN, CDR2 SYDVKM, per germline. With 4 bases clipped from V and 7 bases from J, the junction kept 12 bases outside the gene matches. The same data also contributed to another study, on yellow fever vaccine responses in identical twins.

Sample: PBMCs. The sequence was obtained from a woman between 18 and 29 years old in good health. The V gene is TRBV28, the J gene TRBJ1-5; 11 nucleotides align to TRBD1. The CDR3 here is CASSSPGTGGPRQPQHF. In DNA form, the CDR3 reads TGTGCCAGCAGTTCCCCTGGGACAGGGGGGCCCCGGCAGCCCCAGCATTTT.